The entry below gives a single T cell receptor beta chain sequence along with its context. Its antigen is still unknown. The CDR3 does not end in the conserved phenylalanine or tryptophan, so this is likely a read error. The data belong to a study of early T cells in non-severe SARS-CoV-2 infection. Whole-study context: Investigators sequenced bulk RNA drawn from unsorted whole blood, and chains remained unpaired. Study-level findings and limits: A preference for anti-spike CD8 responses marked VDJdb matching, which missed private and CD4 specificities.

The CDR3 covers 14 residues. The V end lost 5 bases, the J end lost 7 bases, and 18 bases lay between the germline ends. The germline CDR1 and CDR2 sequences are SQVTM and ANQGSEA. Tagging with unique molecular identifiers was applied to individual cDNA molecules. Via MiXCR, TCRdb re-called the 5' RACE reads, giving one row per CDR3 protein. The sample shows some 80,000 distinct CDR3 sequences, 9.5% to 15% of them seen only once. V usage is TRBV29-1 and J usage is TRBJ2-1; possible D gene TRBD2, 6 bases. The sequencing here drew on whole blood, taken at baseline. The receptor was isolated from an adult who was a healthcare worker with PCR-confirmed SARS-CoV-2 infection or an uninfected control (not recorded which). The donor label of this sample is uncertain. The CDR3, as DNA: TGCAGCGTTATTCTTGCGGGAAGGAGGAATGAGCAGTTCCTC. Protein sequence: CSVILAGRRNEQFL.